This T cell receptor (beta chain) appears in the sequencing data of a study of T cells after posttransplantation cyclophosphamide. Study-level results: Donor CD8+ memory clones often dominated recipient blood repertoires at later times.

This CDR3 has 13 amino acids. V lost 0 bases to trimming and J lost 4 bases, with 6 bases between them. Per the germline V gene, CDR1 is SGHTS and CDR2 is YDEGEE. A remark on this clone: The antigen is undetermined.

Cells defined as naive were viable CD3+CD4+ or CD3+CD8+ and CCR7+CD45RA+CD45RO-CD95-CD27+CD28+. On the day of bone marrow donation, the related graft donor provided peripheral blood. TCRdb's table, derived via immunoSEQ multiplex PCR, lists solely in-frame clones and lacks some. The profile shows about 31,000 clones, just over 90% of them singletons. The sample taken for sequencing was naive CD4+ T cells sorted from PBMCs. The genes are TRBV5-8 and TRBJ2-3; the D gene is possibly TRBD2 (5 bases). This TCR derives from a woman aged 60-75 years in good health, CMV-negative, and a related stem cell transplant donor. In DNA form, the CDR3 reads TGTGCCAGCAGCTTGGGGGGAGCAGATACGCAGTATTTT. It codes for CASSLGGADTQYF. Combining the CDR3 with reference TRBV5-8 and TRBJ2-3 gives the whole variable domain EAGVTQSPTHLIKTRGQQATLRCSPISGHTSVYWYQQALGLGLQFLLWYDEGEERNRGNFPPRFSGRQFPNYSSELNVNALELEDSALYLCASSLGGADTQYFGPGTRLTVL.